The rows below give T cell receptor beta chains drawn from one sample of a study of patients and donors after allogeneic stem cell transplantation. TCRdb reprocessed the RT-PCR reads with MiXCR, giving one entry per CDR3 protein. The data contain hundreds of thousands of distinct CDR3 sequences, around 16% of them seen just once; the ten biggest clones take up less than 8.5%. The specimen was blood, either unsorted or a sorted T cell fraction (not recorded which). Receptor source: a human donor who was either an allogeneic HSCT recipient or a stem cell or donor lymphocyte infusion donor (not recorded which). It is not recorded whose cells these are; they may come from a transplant donor. Each CDR3 is given with its conserved first and last residue. A D gene is named only where the DNA matches it firmly. Clone size is not always given. Where it is, it says once, few, many or a class for expanded clones.

size	V	J	D	DNA	CDR3
few	TRBV15	TRBJ2-4	TRBD2	TGTGCCACCAGCGTGAGCGGGAGGCTAGCCAAAAACATTCAGTACTTC	CATSVSGRLAKNIQYF
.	TRBV3-1	TRBJ1-1	TRBD1	TGTGCCAGCAGCCTTAGGACAGGGCAGGGGAACACTGAAGCTTTCTTT	CASSLRTGQGNTEAFF
.	TRBV5-1	TRBJ2-5	TRBD2	TGCGCCAGCAGCCCCGGGACTAAAGGGGAGACCCAGTACTTC	CASSPGTKGETQYF
few	TRBV28	TRBJ2-4	.	TGTGCCAGCAGTCCCCAAGGGGGGGTAGCCAAAAACATTCAGTACTTC	CASSPQGGVAKNIQYF
few	TRBV3-1	TRBJ2-2	TRBD2	TGTGCCAGCAGCTTTCGGGGGGGCCGAGGCGGGGAGCTGTTTTTT	CASSFRGGRGGELFF
.	TRBV4-1	TRBJ1-1	.	TGCGCCAGCAGCCAAGTTGGGGGGCGCAGGGGCACTGAAGCTTTCTTT	CASSQVGGRRGTEAFF
few	TRBV7-9	TRBJ1-2	TRBD1	TGTGCCAGCAGCTTAAAAAGGGGGCAAGGCTATGGCTACACCTTC	CASSLKRGQGYGYTF
.	TRBV7-9	TRBJ1-5	.	TGTGCCAGCAGCTTAGAACTGGCCGGGGGCCTAAATCAGCCCCAGCATTTT	CASSLELAGGLNQPQHF
.	TRBV30	TRBJ2-2	.	TGTGCCGCTCGGGGCTCACGATATCCCGGGGAGCTGTTTTTT	CAARGSRYPGELFF
.	TRBV4-2	TRBJ2-7	TRBD2	TGTGCCAGCAGCCAAAGATCTCGTCGTGGAGCGGGAGGGAGCTACGAGCAGTACTTC	CASSQRSRRGAGGSYEQYF
.	TRBV6-1	TRBJ1-2	.	TGTGCCAGCACCAAGAAAGGACACCCAGAGGGCTACACCTTC	CASTKKGHPEGYTF
.	TRBV5-1	TRBJ1-2	.	TGCGCCAGCAGCTTGGAGGTTTTTTCCGACAGATTTAGATATGGCTACACCTTC	CASSLEVFSDRFRYGYTF
few	TRBV20-1	TRBJ2-1	TRBD2	TGCAGTGCTAGAGATGAGCGGGGGTACCATGAGCAGTTCTTC	CSARDERGYHEQFF
few	TRBV3-1	TRBJ1-3	.	TGTGCCAGCAGCCAAGACTCGGGACTTAACTCTGGAAACACCATATATTTT	CASSQDSGLNSGNTIYF
few	TRBV13	TRBJ1-1	TRBD1	TGTGCCAGCAGCCGGAGCGCTGGCAGGGGGCACACTGAAGCTTTCTTT	CASSRSAGRGHTEAFF
.	TRBV18	TRBJ1-4	TRBD1	TGTGCCAGCTCACCGGACAGGCCCGCCATGGAGGAAAAACTGTTTTTT	CASSPDRPAMEEKLFF
few	TRBV20-1	TRBJ2-1	.	TGCAGTGTTACAGCAGGGATTAGGTACAATGAGCAGTTCTTC	CSVTAGIRYNEQFF
.	TRBV29-1	TRBJ1-3	.	TGCAGCGTTAAGACCACAGGGAATATGGCTGGAAACACCATATATTTT	CSVKTTGNMAGNTIYF
.	TRBV3-1	TRBJ2-1	.	TGTGCCAGCAGCCAAGATGGACCGTTTGGGACCTACAATGAGCAGTTCTTC	CASSQDGPFGTYNEQFF
.	TRBV10-3	TRBJ2-7	.	TGTGCCATCAAGAGTGGTACAGGGACCTACGAGCAGTACTTC	CAIKSGTGTYEQYF
few	TRBV11-1	TRBJ2-5	.	TGTGCCAGCAGCCAAATCGACCCCCTGGAGGAGACCCAGTACTTC	CASSQIDPLEETQYF
few	TRBV20-1	TRBJ2-1	TRBD2	TGCAGTGCTAGAGACCGGACTAGCGGGAGAGGGTTTTCCTACAATGAGCAGTTCTTC	CSARDRTSGRGFSYNEQFF
.	TRBV4-2	TRBJ2-2	.	TGTGCCAGCAGCCGAAAACAGGGAGACACCGGGGAGCTGTTTTTT	CASSRKQGDTGELFF
.	TRBV20-1	TRBJ2-7	TRBD2	TGCAGTGCCCAGGCAACTAGCGGGTACGAGCAGTACTTC	CSAQATSGYEQYF
.	TRBV4-2	TRBJ2-7	TRBD2	TGTGCCAGCAGCCAAGTCCCACCGACTAGCGGGTCCTACGAGCAGTACTTC	CASSQVPPTSGSYEQYF
.	TRBV7-9	TRBJ2-3	TRBD2	TGTGCCAGCAGTGGCGGGGGGAAAACAGATACGCAGTATTTT	CASSGGGKTDTQYF
.	TRBV20-1	TRBJ2-7	TRBD2	TGCAGTGCTTACGGACTAGCGGGACGTACGTACGAGCAGTACTTC	CSAYGLAGRTYEQYF
few	TRBV6-2/TRBV6-3	TRBJ1-2	TRBD1	TGTGCCAGCAGGGAAAGCCGGGACAGCAACTATGGCTACACCTTC	CASRESRDSNYGYTF
few	TRBV12-3/TRBV12-4	TRBJ2-7	.	TGTGCCAGCAGTTTTCGGGACACCTTCTACGAGCAGTACTTC	CASSFRDTFYEQYF
many	TRBV30	TRBJ2-1	.	TGTGCCTGGAGTGTTGCCGCTGAGCAGTTCTTC	CAWSVAAEQFF
few	TRBV5-1	TRBJ1-1	TRBD1	TGCGCCAGCTGTGCCGGGACAGGGCGTGCTGAAGCTTTCTTT	CASCAGTGRAEAFF
.	TRBV5-1	TRBJ2-4	.	TGCGCCAGCAGCTTGGGGGGCCCGACCCCAATCAACATTCAGTACTTC	CASSLGGPTPINIQYF
.	TRBV4-3	TRBJ2-7	.	TGCGCCAGCAGCCAAGACCCCGGGGGCCCCTACGAGCAGTACTTC	CASSQDPGGPYEQYF
.	TRBV20-1	TRBJ1-5	.	TGCAGTGCTAGGATTTCGGGGGGGAGCAATCAGCCCCAGCATTTT	CSARISGGSNQPQHF
.	TRBV9	TRBJ1-1	TRBD1	TGTGCCAGCAGCGTTGAGCCGGGACAGAGTAGGACTGAAGCTTTCTTT	CASSVEPGQSRTEAFF
.	TRBV7-8	TRBJ2-5	.	TGTGCCAGCAGCTTAATCCGGACTGGGGCCCAAGAGACCCAGTACTTC	CASSLIRTGAQETQYF
few	TRBV29-1	TRBJ1-1	TRBD1	TGCAGCGGCACGGGACAGGGGAGGACTGAAGCTTTCTTT	CSGTGQGRTEAFF
.	TRBV3-1	TRBJ2-1	TRBD2	TGTGCCAGCAGCCAAGTTCTAGCGGGGAATAATGAGCAGTTCTTC	CASSQVLAGNNEQFF
few	TRBV5-1	TRBJ2-2	TRBD2	TGCGCCAGCAGCTTGATCGGACTAGCGGGGGGAACCGGGGAGCTGTTTTTT	CASSLIGLAGGTGELFF
.	TRBV15	TRBJ1-1	TRBD1	TGTGCCACCCAGGTCGACAGGGGAGGTGAAGCTTTCTTT	CATQVDRGGEAFF
many	TRBV5-1	TRBJ2-3	.	TGCGCCAGCAGCTTGGAATCCGGGTCAGATACGCAGTATTTT	CASSLESGSDTQYF
.	TRBV20-1	TRBJ2-7	.	TGCAGTGCCAAAAACAGGGAACGAGGGCCCCTGAGTGAGCAGTACTTC	CSAKNRERGPLSEQYF
few	TRBV4-3	TRBJ2-3	.	TGCGCCAGCAGCCAAGAGTTACAGGGCATCGGAGATACGCAGTATTTT	CASSQELQGIGDTQYF
few	TRBV27	TRBJ2-6	.	TGTGCCAGCAGTTATTCGGGACTTTTCCTCTCTGGGGCCAACGTCCTGACTTTC	CASSYSGLFLSGANVLTF
many	TRBV4-1	TRBJ2-5	TRBD1	TGCGCCAGCAGCCTTACAGGGGGCGGCGTGGAGACCCAGTACTTC	CASSLTGGGVETQYF
few	TRBV11-1	TRBJ2-3	TRBD1	TGTGCCAGCAGCTTCCCGAAAAAGACAGGGAAGATTGTCGCAGATACGCAGTATTTT	CASSFPKKTGKIVADTQYF
few	TRBV25-1	TRBJ1-1	TRBD1	TGTGCCAGCAGGGGGACAGGCATAACTGAAGCTTTCTTT	CASRGTGITEAFF
many	TRBV5-1	TRBJ1-2	.	TGCGCCAGCAGCTTAACACCAAGTAACTATGGCTACACCTTC	CASSLTPSNYGYTF
.	TRBV30	TRBJ2-7	.	TGTGCTCACGGCCGGGGGCCCTACGAGCAGTACTTC	CAHGRGPYEQYF
.	TRBV15	TRBJ1-1	.	TGTGCCACCAGCAGAGTCCGCCAGGGGGAAGCTTTCTTT	CATSRVRQGEAFF
.	TRBV20-1	TRBJ2-5	TRBD2	TGCAGCGGGGGGGGCAGCGAGACCCAGTACTTC	CSGGGSETQYF
many	TRBV6-1	TRBJ2-5	.	TGTGCCAGCAGTGCTACAGCTCAAGAGACCCAGTACTTC	CASSATAQETQYF
.	TRBV7-9	TRBJ2-2	.	TGTGCCAGCAGCCGGAAAGGGGGAAACGGGGAGCTGTTTTTT	CASSRKGGNGELFF
few	TRBV4-1	TRBJ2-3	.	TGCGCCAGCAGCCAAGAAAAAGGAAGGGGGGGTGCAGATACGCAGTATTTT	CASSQEKGRGGADTQYF
few	TRBV18	TRBJ2-3	TRBD2	TGTGCCAGCTCACCACCGGGACTAGCGGGGGGCTTCACAGATACGCAGTATTTT	CASSPPGLAGGFTDTQYF